The sequence of this T cell receptor beta chain was determined in a study of blood T cell repertoires in COVID-19. Study information: Acute-phase and convalescent COVID-19 samples originated in the United States, Italy and Spain. PBMCs, B-cell-depleted T cells, or T cells provided the cDNA or gDNA that made up the material.

Seattle-derived patients entered the study during active infection and were followed longitudinally. This clone showed up just once. Original analysis: Reference gene primer amplification in the assay estimated nucleated cell counts. The method was immunoSEQ multiplex PCR; TCRdb's version includes in-frame clones alone and lacks a portion of them. V and J calls and clone size follow that table, whereas D and trimming were derived from the DNA. The data show around 340,000 clones, approximately 86% seen once. The V end lost 4 bases, the J end lost 1 base, and 16 bases lay between the germline ends. The CDR3 spans 16 residues. The germline V gene encodes CDR1 SGHTA and CDR2 FQGTGA.

This chain joins TRBV7-3 and TRBJ1-1; a weak D match, TRBD1 (5 bases). This receptor was obtained from a woman aged 55-70 years with COVID-19, enrolled during active disease. The sample taken for sequencing was peripheral blood. The CDR3 sequence is CASSSNTGTANTEAFF. The DNA of the CDR3 is TGTGCCAGCAGCTCCAATACAGGTACGGCGAACACTGAAGCTTTCTTT.